These T cell receptor beta chains were read from a single sample in a study of cytomegalovirus exposure and HLA in healthy donors. Clones were read by immunoSEQ multiplex PCR, and TCRdb kept only the in-frame ones, dropping some. Listed are around 210,000 clones; approximately 1% falls within the top ten. Sample: PBMCs. All receptors derive from a woman aged 25 to 39 in good health and CMV-seropositive. CDR3s include the opening cysteine and the closing phenylalanine or tryptophan. Each record gives: J gene, D gene, V gene, CDR3 DNA, CDR3 protein. A D gene is named only where the DNA matches it firmly.

J gene: TRBJ1-1; D gene: .; V gene: TRBV28; CDR3 DNA: TGTGCCAGCAGGCAGGGGACTGAAGCTTTCTTT; CDR3 protein: CASRQGTEAFF
J gene: TRBJ2-1; D gene: TRBD1; V gene: TRBV18; CDR3 DNA: TGTGCCAGCTCAACAATCACCGGGACAGGGGTGGGAGACAATGAGCAGTTCTTC; CDR3 protein: CASSTITGTGVGDNEQFF
J gene: TRBJ1-2; D gene: .; V gene: TRBV4-3; CDR3 DNA: TGCGCCAGCAGCCGACGGAGCGGGGGTGGGCAGAACTATGGCTACACCTTC; CDR3 protein: CASSRRSGGGQNYGYTF
J gene: TRBJ1-5; D gene: .; V gene: TRBV4-2; CDR3 DNA: TGTGCCAGCAGCCGAGAACAAGGCAATCAGCCCCAGCATTTT; CDR3 protein: CASSREQGNQPQHF
J gene: TRBJ2-6; D gene: TRBD1; V gene: TRBV6-1; CDR3 DNA: TGTGCCAGCAGTGAATTTGCAGGGGGTGGGGCCAACGTCCTGACTTTC; CDR3 protein: CASSEFAGGGANVLTF
J gene: TRBJ2-3; D gene: .; V gene: TRBV5-1; CDR3 DNA: TGCGCCAGCAGCCCCATCGGCTGGAGGGATACGCAGTATTTT; CDR3 protein: CASSPIGWRDTQYF
J gene: TRBJ2-3; D gene: TRBD2; V gene: TRBV2; CDR3 DNA: TGTGCCAGCAGTCCTGGGGCGGGGGAGACAGATACGCAGTATTTT; CDR3 protein: CASSPGAGETDTQYF
J gene: TRBJ2-7; D gene: TRBD2; V gene: TRBV19; CDR3 DNA: TGTGCCAGTAGTATAGGACTAGCGGGAGGGGACGAGCAGTACTTC; CDR3 protein: CASSIGLAGGDEQYF
J gene: TRBJ1-1; D gene: .; V gene: TRBV19; CDR3 DNA: TGTGCCAGTTTACAGAACACTGAAGCTTTCTTT; CDR3 protein: CASLQNTEAFF
J gene: TRBJ2-2; D gene: TRBD2; V gene: TRBV19; CDR3 DNA: TGTGCCAGTAGTATTAGCGGGAACCCAACCGGGGAGCTGTTTTTT; CDR3 protein: CASSISGNPTGELFF
J gene: TRBJ2-2; D gene: TRBD2; V gene: TRBV7-2; CDR3 DNA: TGTGCCAGCAGCTTAGCTCCAGCCGCGGGAGGACCCGGGGAGCTGTTTTTT; CDR3 protein: CASSLAPAAGGPGELFF
J gene: TRBJ2-5; D gene: TRBD2; V gene: TRBV6-5; CDR3 DNA: TGTGCCAGCAGTTACTCTCCTAGCGGATTACAAGAGACCCAGTACTTC; CDR3 protein: CASSYSPSGLQETQYF
J gene: TRBJ2-3; D gene: .; V gene: TRBV7-9; CDR3 DNA: TGTGCCAGCAGCGCGAGTCGCGCGTATAGCACAGATACGCAGTATTTT; CDR3 protein: CASSASRAYSTDTQYF
J gene: TRBJ1-1; D gene: TRBD1; V gene: TRBV10-3; CDR3 DNA: TGTGCCATCAGTGGACAGGGGGCAGGGACTGAAGCTTTCTTT; CDR3 protein: CAISGQGAGTEAFF
J gene: TRBJ2-1; D gene: .; V gene: TRBV27; CDR3 DNA: TGTGCCAGCGCGGGGTACAATGAGCAGTTCTTC; CDR3 protein: CASAGYNEQFF
J gene: TRBJ2-2; D gene: .; V gene: TRBV27; CDR3 DNA: TGTGCCAGCAGTCGGGATTATCACACCGGGGAGCTGTTTTTT; CDR3 protein: CASSRDYHTGELFF
J gene: TRBJ2-5; D gene: .; V gene: TRBV11-2; CDR3 DNA: TGTGCCAGCAGCTTACGCCAGGGTATTGGAGAGACCCAGTACTTC; CDR3 protein: CASSLRQGIGETQYF
J gene: TRBJ1-5; D gene: .; V gene: TRBV16; CDR3 DNA: TGTGCCAGCAGACTAGGGATTTATAGCAATCAGCCCCAGCATTTT; CDR3 protein: CASRLGIYSNQPQHF
J gene: TRBJ2-7; D gene: .; V gene: TRBV15; CDR3 DNA: TGTGCCACCCGAAAAGATACAAGCTCCTACGAGCAGTACTTC; CDR3 protein: CATRKDTSSYEQYF
J gene: TRBJ1-2; D gene: .; V gene: TRBV12-5; CDR3 DNA: TGTGCTAGTGGTTTAGATTATCCTGGACAAGGGGAAAGATATGGCTACACCTTC; CDR3 protein: CASGLDYPGQGERYGYTF
J gene: TRBJ2-5; D gene: TRBD2; V gene: TRBV10-2; CDR3 DNA: TGCGCCACCCGACTAGCGGGTCAAGAGACCCAGTACTTC; CDR3 protein: CATRLAGQETQYF
J gene: TRBJ2-7; D gene: TRBD2; V gene: TRBV15; CDR3 DNA: TGTGCCACCAGGGATCCGGGAGGACTCGAGCAGTACTTC; CDR3 protein: CATRDPGGLEQYF
J gene: TRBJ2-3; D gene: TRBD2; V gene: TRBV9; CDR3 DNA: TGTGCCAGCAGCGCCGACCTGACTAGCGGGGTCGAGGGTGCTACAGATACGCAGTATTTT; CDR3 protein: CASSADLTSGVEGATDTQYF
J gene: TRBJ1-2; D gene: .; V gene: TRBV4-1; CDR3 DNA: TGCGCCAGCAGCCAAATTGGGGCCGTTAGCTATGGCTACACCTTC; CDR3 protein: CASSQIGAVSYGYTF
J gene: TRBJ2-7; D gene: TRBD1; V gene: TRBV15; CDR3 DNA: TGTGCCACCAGCGCAACAAAGACAGGGTACAACGAGCAGTACTTC; CDR3 protein: CATSATKTGYNEQYF
J gene: TRBJ1-1; D gene: .; V gene: TRBV6-5; CDR3 DNA: TGTGCCAGCAGTACGCGGACAGATTACACTGAAGCTTTCTTT; CDR3 protein: CASSTRTDYTEAFF
J gene: TRBJ2-5; D gene: .; V gene: TRBV30; CDR3 DNA: TGTGCCTGGAGCCGGGACACCCAAGAGACCCAGTACTTC; CDR3 protein: CAWSRDTQETQYF
J gene: TRBJ2-7; D gene: .; V gene: TRBV4-2; CDR3 DNA: TGTGCCAGCAGCCAAAGCGGCCACGAGCAGTACTTC; CDR3 protein: CASSQSGHEQYF
J gene: TRBJ2-7; D gene: TRBD2; V gene: TRBV2; CDR3 DNA: TGTGCCAGCCGGCGGGAGTATTCCTACGAGCAGTACTTC; CDR3 protein: CASRREYSYEQYF
J gene: TRBJ2-7; D gene: .; V gene: TRBV19; CDR3 DNA: TGTGCCAGTAGTATGGGAGGATGGGGAACCGGCTACGAGCAGTACTTC; CDR3 protein: CASSMGGWGTGYEQYF
J gene: TRBJ1-1; D gene: .; V gene: TRBV7-9; CDR3 DNA: TGTGCCAGCAGCCTGGCAAGGCGGATCACTGAAGCTTTCTTT; CDR3 protein: CASSLARRITEAFF
J gene: TRBJ1-1; D gene: .; V gene: TRBV21-1; CDR3 DNA: TGTGCCAGATTGCCTCCGAGGACAGGGGGCAACATGAACACTGAAGCTTTCTTT; CDR3 protein: CARLPPRTGGNMNTEAFF
J gene: TRBJ2-4; D gene: TRBD2; V gene: TRBV11-3; CDR3 DNA: TGTGCCAGCTGGGGATTTCGGGAGGTGAAAAACATTCAGTACTTC; CDR3 protein: CASWGFREVKNIQYF
J gene: TRBJ2-2; D gene: .; V gene: TRBV29-1; CDR3 DNA: TGCAGCGTTCGGGACATGAACACCGGGGAGCTGTTTTTT; CDR3 protein: CSVRDMNTGELFF
J gene: TRBJ1-4; D gene: TRBD1; V gene: TRBV15; CDR3 DNA: TGTGCCACCACCAGGGGCGACAGGGCTAATGAAAAACTGTTTTTT; CDR3 protein: CATTRGDRANEKLFF
J gene: TRBJ1-2; D gene: TRBD1; V gene: TRBV4-3; CDR3 DNA: TGCGCCAGCAGCCAAAGAGGGGGCCAGGGGGCATTAGGCTATGGCTACACCTTC; CDR3 protein: CASSQRGGQGALGYGYTF
J gene: TRBJ1-2; D gene: TRBD1; V gene: TRBV29-1; CDR3 DNA: TGCAGCGTAGACTCAGGGGGGAATGGCTACACCTTC; CDR3 protein: CSVDSGGNGYTF
J gene: TRBJ2-7; D gene: TRBD1; V gene: TRBV5-1; CDR3 DNA: TGCGCCAGCAGCTCTGGACAGGGGGGGTACGAGCAGTACTTC; CDR3 protein: CASSSGQGGYEQYF
J gene: TRBJ2-1; D gene: TRBD2; V gene: TRBV2; CDR3 DNA: TGTGCCAGCAGTCCCTTAGCGGGACCTTACAATGAGCAGTTCTTC; CDR3 protein: CASSPLAGPYNEQFF
J gene: TRBJ1-1; D gene: TRBD1; V gene: TRBV4-2; CDR3 DNA: TGTGCCAGCAGCCGGGTAACCGGGACAGGAAACACTGAAGCTTTCTTT; CDR3 protein: CASSRVTGTGNTEAFF
J gene: TRBJ1-2; D gene: TRBD1; V gene: TRBV7-2; CDR3 DNA: TGTGCCAGCAGCCTCCGAGACAGGGGCTATGGCTACACCTTC; CDR3 protein: CASSLRDRGYGYTF
J gene: TRBJ2-2; D gene: TRBD2; V gene: TRBV5-1; CDR3 DNA: TGCGCCAGCAGCTTCGTAGCGGGAGGCGACACCGGGGAGCTGTTTTTT; CDR3 protein: CASSFVAGGDTGELFF
J gene: TRBJ2-7; D gene: .; V gene: TRBV28; CDR3 DNA: TGTGCCAGCAGCAATGGCGGGGCCCACGAGCAGTACTTC; CDR3 protein: CASSNGGAHEQYF
J gene: TRBJ1-5; D gene: TRBD1; V gene: TRBV7-2; CDR3 DNA: TGTGCCAGCAGCAGCAGGACAGGGCCCTATCAGCCCCAGCATTTT; CDR3 protein: CASSSRTGPYQPQHF
J gene: TRBJ1-2; D gene: .; V gene: TRBV12-5; CDR3 DNA: TGTGCTAGTGGGGTAGGGGGGGGCTTCTATGGCTACACCTTC; CDR3 protein: CASGVGGGFYGYTF
J gene: TRBJ1-2; D gene: .; V gene: TRBV21-1; CDR3 DNA: TGTGCCAGCTCCCGGGAGGGATCTGGGGGCTATGGCTACACCTTC; CDR3 protein: CASSREGSGGYGYTF
J gene: TRBJ1-2; D gene: .; V gene: TRBV28; CDR3 DNA: TGTGCCAGCAGTTTATATGACCTAGGAGGCTACACCTTC; CDR3 protein: CASSLYDLGGYTF
J gene: TRBJ2-1; D gene: TRBD2; V gene: TRBV10-1; CDR3 DNA: TGCGCCAGCAGCTCCGGGACTAGCGGGTTTACGGGGCAGTTCTTC; CDR3 protein: CASSSGTSGFTGQFF
J gene: TRBJ2-5; D gene: .; V gene: TRBV5-4; CDR3 DNA: TGTGCCAGCAGCTTCAGCGGAAACCCCCAAGAGACCCAGTACTTC; CDR3 protein: CASSFSGNPQETQYF
J gene: TRBJ1-2; D gene: .; V gene: TRBV27; CDR3 DNA: TGTGCCAGCAGTTTAAGCCGGCAGGGCGGCTACACCTTC; CDR3 protein: CASSLSRQGGYTF
J gene: TRBJ2-7; D gene: .; V gene: TRBV7-7; CDR3 DNA: TGTGCCAGCAGCCCCTCGTGGACCAGGGTCTACGAGCAGTACTTC; CDR3 protein: CASSPSWTRVYEQYF
J gene: TRBJ2-5; D gene: TRBD2; V gene: TRBV5-4; CDR3 DNA: TGTGCCAGCAGCGTTCCCCTAGCGGGGCTCCAAGAGACCCAGTACTTC; CDR3 protein: CASSVPLAGLQETQYF
J gene: TRBJ2-7; D gene: .; V gene: TRBV11-2; CDR3 DNA: TGTGCCAGCAGCTTATATCCTAGTGGTGACGAGCAGTACTTC; CDR3 protein: CASSLYPSGDEQYF